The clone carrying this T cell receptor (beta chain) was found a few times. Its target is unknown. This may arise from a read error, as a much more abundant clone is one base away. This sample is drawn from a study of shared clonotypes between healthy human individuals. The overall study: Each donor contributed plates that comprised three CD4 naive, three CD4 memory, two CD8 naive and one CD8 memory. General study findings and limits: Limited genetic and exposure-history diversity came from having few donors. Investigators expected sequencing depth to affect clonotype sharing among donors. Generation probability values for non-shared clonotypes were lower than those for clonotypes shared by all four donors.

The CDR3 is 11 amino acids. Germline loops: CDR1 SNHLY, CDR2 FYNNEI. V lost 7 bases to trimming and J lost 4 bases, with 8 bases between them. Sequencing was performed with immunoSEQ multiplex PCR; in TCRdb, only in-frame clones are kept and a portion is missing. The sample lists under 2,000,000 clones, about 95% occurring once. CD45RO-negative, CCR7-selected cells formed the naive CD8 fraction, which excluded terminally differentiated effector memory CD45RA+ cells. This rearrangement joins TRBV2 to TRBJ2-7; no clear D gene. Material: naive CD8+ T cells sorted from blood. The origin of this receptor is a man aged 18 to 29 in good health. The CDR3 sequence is CASTLGYEQYF. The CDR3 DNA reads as TGTGCCAGCACCTTGGGGTACGAGCAGTACTTC.